This TCR beta chain is from a study of metastatic and nonmetastatic thyroid tumors. General study points: As reported, TCR beta diversity in blood and tumor was significantly higher in malignant thyroid tumors than in benign nodules.

Authors' processing steps: To classify distant metastasis in papillary thyroid cancer, a model was built from CDR3 differences across clinicopathological groups. TCRdb reprocessed the PCR reads using MiXCR. TCRdb, not the authors, supplied the V and J calls. The data contain over 8,500 clones, roughly 31% of them seen just once; the ten biggest clones take up 16%. Germline V gives CDR1 SNHLY, CDR2 FYNNEI. This CDR3 region has 16 residues. Trimming removed 1 base from V and 4 bases from J, with 13 bases in between. Not a single patient had been given any form of treatment at any point before undergoing thyroid surgery. This clone was seen a few times. What it binds is not known.

The chain employs TRBV2 and TRBJ2-2; no firm D call. The sequence was collected from a female donor with papillary thyroid cancer or a benign thyroid nodule (not recorded which). Some clones in this sample may be carry-over from other donors' samples. Sample: adjacent normal tissue. DNA of the CDR3: TGTGCCAGCAGTGAAGGGGGATACAAGCGCACCGGGGAGCTGTTTTTT. Encoded protein: CASSEGGYKRTGELFF.